The clone carrying this TCR beta chain was counted a few times. Its cognate antigen is unknown. The sample is drawn from a study of T-cell memory formation after mild COVID-19. Whole-study findings and limits: Clones that got smaller from day 15 to 85 had even CD4/CD8, while clones growing later tipped toward CD4+. Nothing showed for sure that second-wave clones peaking on day 37 were SARS-CoV-2 specific. There were some responding clones in pre-infection memory, which suggested that cross-reactive memory had joined.

5'RACE, which relied on constant-segment primers, yielded TCR alpha and TCR beta cDNA libraries carrying sample barcodes and UMIs. Via MiXCR, TCRdb re-called the 5' RACE reads, giving one row per CDR3 protein. The sample has 200,000 or so distinct CDR3 sequences, around 20% seen once. This sequence originates from an adult woman who had mild COVID-19 (a few samples of this study predate the infection). Cell type and time point are not known. The specimen was PBMCs or a T cell subset sorted from them (not recorded which).

CDR3 nucleotides: TGCAGTGCCCCCGCAAACCAACACAAGGCGAACACTGAAGCTTTCTTT. As protein: CSAPANQHKANTEAFF. The J gene is TRBJ1-1, the V gene TRBV20-1; D gene unclear. The ends were cut back, 6 bases at V and 1 base at J, with 21 bases in the middle. The CDR3 runs to 16 residues. CDR1 and CDR2 from the germline V gene are DFQATT and SNEGSKA (reference sequence).